Reported below is one T cell receptor (beta chain). What it recognizes is unknown. The TCR library protocol attached unique molecular identifiers to the individual cDNA molecules. From the 5' RACE reads, TCRdb called clonotypes with MiXCR, one entry per CDR3 protein. The data show 55,000 to 65,000 distinct CDR3 sequences, about 15% seen once. Per germline, CDR1 MNHNY and CDR2 SVGAGI (reference sequence). The CDR3 sequence is 14 residues long. Trimming removed 0 bases from V and 5 bases from J, with 7 bases in between. This record belongs to a study of early T cells in non-severe SARS-CoV-2 infection. Study summary: Chains stayed unpaired after sequencing of bulk RNA from unsorted whole blood.

Study conclusions and caveats: Matching results from VDJdb favored anti-spike CD8 responses, leaving private and CD4 specificities undetected.

The source was whole blood, collected at baseline. This TCR derives from an adult who was a healthcare worker with PCR-confirmed SARS-CoV-2 infection or an uninfected control (not recorded which). The chain employs TRBV6-6 and TRBJ2-2; no clear D gene. Written as DNA, the CDR3 is TGTGCCAGCAGTTACTCTGGCAGGACCGGGGAGCTGTTTTTT. Amino acids: CASSYSGRTGELFF.